Below are 25 T cell receptor beta chains sequenced from a single sample in a study of blood T cell repertoires in COVID-19. Clones were sequenced by immunoSEQ multiplex PCR, and TCRdb holds only the in-frame ones, with some missing. The sample gives under 350,000 clones, around 88% of which show up once; about 4.6% is in the top ten. Sequencing input: peripheral blood. Every receptor here comes from a man aged 35 to 55 with acute or convalescent COVID-19.

This clone was detected once. The rearrangement uses TRBV7-6 and TRBJ2-3, with 10 positions matching TRBD1. The CDR3 has 16 residues. Trimming removed 3 bases from V and 1 base from J; junction bases left unmatched: 4. From germline, CDR1 is SGHVS and CDR2 FNYEAQ. CDR3 amino acids: CASSFPGTGGTDTQYF. CDR3 nucleotide sequence: TGTGCCAGCAGCTTTCCCGGGACAGGGGGCACAGATACGCAGTATTTT.

The chain couples TRBV6-5 to TRBJ1-2; D possibly corresponds to TRBD1 (5 bases). Per the germline V gene, CDR1 is MNHEY and CDR2 is SVGAGI. This CDR3 is built from 12 residues. V was trimmed by 5 bases and J by 8 bases, leaving 12 bases between them. CDR3 amino acids: CASSTRPGGYTF. The CDR3 DNA is TGTGCCAGCAGTACCCGCCCAGGGGGCTACACCTTC.

The rearrangement uses TRBV30 and TRBJ1-1, with D unresolved. The CDR3 is 13 residues long. The V gene's germline CDR1 is GTSNPN and CDR2 SVGIG (reference sequence). Trimming took 4 bases from V and 1 from J, leaving 10 bases between them. The CDR3 sequence: CAWIGGPNTEAFF. As DNA, the CDR3 is TGTGCCTGGATAGGAGGGCCGAACACTGAAGCTTTCTTT.

The gene calls are TRBV18 and TRBJ1-4; tentative D call: TRBD1 (6 bases). V was trimmed by 1 base and J by 14 bases, leaving 14 bases between them. The CDR3 contains 13 residues. Germline CDR1 KGHSH, CDR2 LQKENI. CDR3 protein: CASSPQGIQGLFF. As DNA, the CDR3 is TGTGCCAGCTCACCACAAGGGATCCAGGGGCTGTTTTTT.

This sequence joins TRBV29-1 and TRBJ2-1, with D possibly TRBD2 on 6 matching bases. Trimming cost V 5 bases and J 0 bases, with 17 bases left between them. Looked up from germline, CDR1 is SQVTM and CDR2 is ANQGSEA. The length of the CDR3 is 16 residues. The CDR3 DNA is TGCAGCGTTAGCCGGGGGTCCGGCAGCTCCTACAATGAGCAGTTCTTC. This encodes CSVSRGSGSSYNEQFF.

The chain combines TRBV18 with TRBJ1-4; 7 nucleotides agree with TRBD1. The CDR3 consists of 13 residues. V shed 2 bases and J 8 bases; nucleotides not matched to a gene: 2. The germline V gene encodes CDR1 KGHSH and CDR2 LQKENI. This CDR3 is CASSPTGAEKLFF. The CDR3 DNA follows: TGTGCCAGCTCACCAACAGGGGCGGAAAAACTGTTTTTT.

The chain is built from TRBV6-6 and TRBJ2-7; 7 bases are shared with TRBD1. The CDR3 length is 15 residues. Germline V gene data show CDR1 as MNHNY and CDR2 as SVGAGI (reference sequence). J was trimmed by 4 bases and V by 0 bases; bases with no gene match: 6. This CDR3 is CASSYSAGGIYEQYF. CDR3 bases: TGTGCCAGCAGTTACTCCGCAGGGGGTATATACGAGCAGTACTTC.

This sequence joins TRBV5-4 and TRBJ1-1; D ambiguous. V was clipped by 0 bases and J by 3 bases, with 9 bases between them. The CDR3 loop spans 14 amino acids. CDR1 and CDR2 from the germline V gene are SGHNT and YYREEE (reference sequence). CDR3 DNA sequence: TGTGCCAGCAGCTTGGGACTCCCCGACACTGAAGCTTTCTTT. Translating gives CASSLGLPDTEAFF.

J is TRBJ1-1 and V is TRBV19; unclear D gene. The CDR3 totals 13 residues. Per germline, CDR1 LNHDA and CDR2 SQIVND (reference sequence). V lost 5 bases and J lost 1, with 8 bases in between. The CDR3 region is CASSRGGNTEAFF. The CDR3 DNA reads TGTGCCAGTAGTCGGGGAGGGAACACTGAAGCTTTCTTT.

V is TRBV10-1 and J is TRBJ2-7, with 13 bases that match TRBD2. CDR1 is WNHNN and CDR2 is SYGVQD in the germline V gene (reference sequence). CDR3 size: 17 residues. V shed 0 bases and J 4 bases; nucleotides not matched to a gene: 6. Here the CDR3 reads CASSESAGLAGQYEQYF. CDR3 nucleotide sequence: TGCGCCAGCAGTGAGTCCGCGGGACTAGCGGGGCAGTACGAGCAGTACTTC.

This rearrangement joins TRBV5-1 to TRBJ1-1, with D unresolved. V was pared by 4 bases and J by 4 bases, with 14 bases between. The CDR3 is made up of 14 amino acids. The germline CDR1 and CDR2 sequences are SGHRS and YFSETQ. The DNA for the CDR3 is TGCGCCAGCAGCACCCAGGCCGGCAGCACTGAAGCTTTCTTT. This sequence encodes CASSTQAGSTEAFF.

The J gene is TRBJ1-2, the V gene TRBV2, with TRBD1 matching 9 bases. The CDR3 length is 16 residues. Unmatched junction bases numbered 12, after V lost 3 bases and J lost 7 bases. The germline V gene has CDR1 SNHLY and CDR2 FYNNEI. The CDR3 DNA sequence: TGTGCCAGCAGTGACCTGATGGACAGGGGAAAAATTGGCTACACCTTC. It yields the protein CASSDLMDRGKIGYTF.

This chain connects TRBV18 to TRBJ2-2; 9 bases fit TRBD2. The V and J ends lost 2 bases and 5 bases, in that order; junction bases with no gene match: 3. Germline assignment: CDR1 KGHSH and CDR2 LQKENI. The CDR3 runs to 15 residues. The chain's CDR3 is CASSPITSGTGELFF. For the CDR3, the DNA is TGTGCCAGCTCACCAATAACTAGCGGGACCGGGGAGCTGTTTTTT.

This chain links TRBV24-1 with TRBJ1-4; 10 nucleotides line up with TRBD1. With 0 bases clipped from V and 8 bases from J, the junction kept 17 bases outside the gene matches. The CDR3 spans 20 residues. The V gene's germline CDR1 is KGHDR and CDR2 SFDVKD. Here the CDR3 DNA reads TGTGCCACCAGTGATTTGGGAGCCGGGACAGGGGATATCTTGGAGGAAAAACTGTTTTTT. Its translation is CATSDLGAGTGDILEEKLFF.

The V and J genes are TRBV7-9 and TRBJ2-1; TRBD1 might be the D (6 bases). Germline V lookup: CDR1 SEHNR, CDR2 FQNEAQ (reference sequence). This CDR3 is built from 15 residues. Trimming shortened V by 5 bases and J by 5 bases, and 16 bases separated the two germline ends. The CDR3, as DNA: TGTGCCAGCAGCCCCACCCGGACAGTGAACAATGAGCAGTTCTTC. Translated, it gives CASSPTRTVNNEQFF.

The chain has TRBV19 and TRBJ1-1, with TRBD1 matching over 12 bases. Germline V lookup: CDR1 LNHDA, CDR2 SQIVND (reference sequence). J was trimmed by 11 bases and V by 7 bases; bases with no gene match: 5. The CDR3 sequence is 12 residues long. In DNA form, the CDR3 reads TGTGCCAGTAAGGGACAGGGGGCACTGGCTTTCTTT. It specifies CASKGQGALAFF.

The V gene is TRBV11-1, the J gene TRBJ1-1, with TRBD1 matching over 7 bases. The CDR3 is made up of 16 amino acids. Germline V gene lookup returns CDR1 SGHAT and CDR2 FQDESV (reference sequence). With V trimmed by 4 bases and J by 0 bases, 8 bases remained unmatched. CDR3: CASSSTGTDMNTEAFF. The CDR3 region has the DNA TGTGCCAGCAGCTCGACCGGGACAGATATGAACACTGAAGCTTTCTTT. Together with reference TRBV11-1 and TRBJ1-1, the CDR3 gives the full variable domain: EAEVAQSPRYKITEKSQAVAFWCDPISGHATLYWYRQILGQGPELLVQFQDESVVDDSQLPKDRFSAERLKGVDSTLKIQPAELGDSAMYLCASSSTGTDMNTEAFFGQGTRLTVV.

The CDR3 loop reads CATSDFQNQPQHF. CDR3 DNA: TGTGCCACCAGTGATTTCCAGAATCAGCCCCAGCATTTT. The chain couples TRBV24-1 to TRBJ1-5; D is unresolved. There are 13 residues in the CDR3. Trimming removed 1 base from V and 4 bases from J, with 4 bases in between. Per the germline V gene, CDR1 is KGHDR and CDR2 is SFDVKD.

The chain combines TRBV7-2 with TRBJ2-1, with TRBD2 identical over 8 bases. The V and J ends lost 5 bases and 3 bases, in that order; junction bases with no gene match: 15. Germline CDR1 reads SGHTA; CDR2 reads FQGNSA. The CDR3 length is 18 residues. The CDR3 DNA is TGTGCCAGCAGCCTGAATCCTGCAGAGCGGGGGTACTACAATGAGCAGTTCTTC. Translated, it gives CASSLNPAERGYYNEQFF.

The genes are TRBV6-5 and TRBJ1-5, with D maybe TRBD1 (5 bases). Trimming cost V 6 bases and J 0 bases, with 9 bases left between them. The CDR3 extends over 14 amino acids. Per the germline V gene, CDR1 is MNHEY and CDR2 is SVGAGI. Here the CDR3 DNA reads TGTGCCAGCAGCGGGGGAGGTAGCAATCAGCCCCAGCATTTT. Protein: CASSGGGSNQPQHF.

The V and J genes are TRBV27 and TRBJ1-5; D perhaps matches TRBD1 (5 bases). The CDR3 totals 13 residues. Trimming took off 6 bases at V and 6 bases at J, with 12 bases between the two ends. CDR1 MNHEY and CDR2 SMNVEV come from the germline V gene (reference sequence). CDR3 in amino acids: CASSPPGGQPQHF. CDR3 DNA: TGTGCCAGCAGCCCCCCGGGGGGTCAGCCCCAGCATTTT.

V usage is TRBV9 and J usage is TRBJ1-2, with 8 nucleotides matching TRBD1. The CDR3 spans 15 residues. Germline CDR1 and CDR2: SGDLS and YYNGEE. The junction had 5 bases not matched to a gene; V was cut back by 4 bases and J by 0 bases. The CDR3 loop reads CASSPWDRSNYGYTF. The DNA for the CDR3 is TGTGCCAGCAGCCCCTGGGACAGGTCTAACTATGGCTACACCTTC.

This rearrangement joins TRBV5-1 to TRBJ1-2; D not certain. With 3 bases removed from V and 8 bases from J, the gap between germline ends came to 11 bases. Germline assignment: CDR1 SGHRS and CDR2 YFSETQ. This CDR3 has 12 amino acids. The CDR3 loop is CASSYATRGYTF. As DNA, the CDR3 is TGCGCCAGCAGCTATGCGACGAGGGGCTACACCTTC. The variable domain in full, with the rest retrieved from reference TRBV5-1 and TRBJ1-2, is KAGVTQTPRYLIKTRGQQVTLSCSPISGHRSVSWYQQTPGQGLQFLFEYFSETQRNKGNFPGRFSGRQFSNSRSEMNVSTLELGDSALYLCASSYATRGYTFGSGTRLTVV.

The chain carries TRBV24-1 and TRBJ1-1, with D possibly matching TRBD1 (6 bases). CDR1 and CDR2 (germline): KGHDR, SFDVKD. V dropped 4 bases and J dropped 1 base, with 9 bases sitting between them. This CDR3 has 14 residues. CDR3 loop: CATSERGGNTEAFF. The CDR3 bases are TGTGCCACCAGTGAGCGAGGGGGGAACACTGAAGCTTTCTTT.

This sequence joins TRBV29-1 and TRBJ1-5; possibly TRBD1 for D (5 bases). Trimming took 6 bases from V and 9 from J, leaving 18 bases between them. This CDR3 has 13 amino acids. The germline CDR1 and CDR2 sequences are SQVTM and ANQGSEA. The CDR3 protein is CSVAERRGWPQHF. The DNA for the CDR3 is TGCAGCGTGGCCGAGCGGCGGGGGTGGCCCCAGCATTTT.